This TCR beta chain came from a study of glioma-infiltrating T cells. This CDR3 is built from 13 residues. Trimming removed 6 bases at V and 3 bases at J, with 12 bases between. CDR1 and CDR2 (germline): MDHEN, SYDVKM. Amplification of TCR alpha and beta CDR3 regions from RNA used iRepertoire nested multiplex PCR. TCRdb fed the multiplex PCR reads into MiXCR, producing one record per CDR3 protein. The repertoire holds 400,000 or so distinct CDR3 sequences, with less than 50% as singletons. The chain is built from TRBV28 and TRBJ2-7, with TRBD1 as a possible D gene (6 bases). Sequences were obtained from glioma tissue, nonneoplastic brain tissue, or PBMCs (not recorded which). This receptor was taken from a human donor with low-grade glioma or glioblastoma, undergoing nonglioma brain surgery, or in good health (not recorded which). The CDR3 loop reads CASRLDRSYEQYF. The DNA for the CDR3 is TGTGCCAGCAGATTAGACAGGAGCTACGAGCAGTACTTC.